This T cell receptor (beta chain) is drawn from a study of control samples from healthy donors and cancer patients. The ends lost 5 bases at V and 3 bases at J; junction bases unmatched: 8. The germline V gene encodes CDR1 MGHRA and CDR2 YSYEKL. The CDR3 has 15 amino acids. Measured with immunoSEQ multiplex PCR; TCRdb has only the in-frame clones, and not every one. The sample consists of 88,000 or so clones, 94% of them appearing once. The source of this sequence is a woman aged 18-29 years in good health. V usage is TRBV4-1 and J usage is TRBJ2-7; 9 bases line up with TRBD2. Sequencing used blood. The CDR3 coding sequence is TGCGCCAGCAGCACCCGGACTAGCGCCAACTACGAGCAGTACTTC. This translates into CASSTRTSANYEQYF.